These T cell receptor beta chains were read from a single sample in a study of T-cell memory formation after mild COVID-19. One entry per CDR3 protein, called by TCRdb with MiXCR from the 5' RACE reads. Found here are about 290,000 distinct CDR3 sequences, around 15% of them singletons; the top ten hold roughly a fifth. Material: PBMCs or a T cell subset sorted from them (not recorded which). Receptors were obtained from a man aged 18 to 29 who had mild COVID-19 (a few samples of this study predate the infection). Cell type and time point are not known. Each CDR3 is given with its conserved first and last residue. The D gene is left open where the match is weak. The size field is filled for only some rows; it gives once, few, many or a size class.

V gene	J gene	clone size	D gene	CDR3 DNA	CDR3 protein
TRBV2	TRBJ1-6	many	.	TGTGCCAGCATAGGGAATTCACCCCTCCACTTT	CASIGNSPLHF
TRBV10-3	TRBJ1-2	.	TRBD1	TGTGCCATCCGATACAGGGGGCGTCGGGGAAACTATGGCTACACCTTC	CAIRYRGRRGNYGYTF
TRBV11-2	TRBJ2-3	.	TRBD2	TGTGCCGGGAGGACTAGCGGGGCGGATACGCAGTATTTT	CAGRTSGADTQYF
TRBV6-2/TRBV6-3	TRBJ1-5	.	.	TGTGCCAGCAGGCAAGGGGGTAATCAGCCCCAGCATTTT	CASRQGGNQPQHF
TRBV5-1	TRBJ2-1	few	TRBD2	TGCGCCAGCAGACTGGGCGGGGGGGTCTACAATGAGCAGTTCTTC	CASRLGGGVYNEQFF
TRBV6-2/TRBV6-3	TRBJ2-1	.	TRBD2	TGTGCCAGCAGTGGCGGGGGATCCGTCAATGAGCAGTTCTTC	CASSGGGSVNEQFF
TRBV7-2	TRBJ1-6	.	.	TGTGCCAGCAGCCCCCAGCGGGGCTCCTATAATTCACCCCTCCACTTT	CASSPQRGSYNSPLHF
TRBV9	TRBJ2-3	few	TRBD2	TGTGCCAGCAGTGAGGGACTAGCGGGGGGACGTACGCAGTATTTT	CASSEGLAGGRTQYF
TRBV9	TRBJ2-5	few	TRBD2	TGTGCCAGCAGCGTAGTGGGGGGGGATGGAGAGACCCAGTACTTC	CASSVVGGDGETQYF
TRBV4-1	TRBJ2-7	few	.	TGCGCCAGCAGCCAAGATTTTGGAGGGAACCCCTACGAGCAGTACTTC	CASSQDFGGNPYEQYF
TRBV18	TRBJ2-3	many	.	TGTGCCAGCTCGCAAAATCCAGATACGCAGTATTTT	CASSQNPDTQYF
TRBV29-1	TRBJ1-2	.	TRBD1	TGCAGCGCCCGACAGGGTCCCTGGGGCTACACCTTC	CSARQGPWGYTF
TRBV4-1	TRBJ1-4	.	.	TGCGCCAGCAGTCAGAAAAGTGAAAAACTGTTTTTT	CASSQKSEKLFF
TRBV29-1	TRBJ1-3	.	TRBD1	TGCAGCGTGCGCGACAGGGGATTTGGAAACACCATATATTTT	CSVRDRGFGNTIYF
TRBV6-2/TRBV6-3	TRBJ2-7	.	TRBD2	TGTGCCAGCAGTTACTCGTCTGAGCGGGGAGTCTACGAGCAGTACTTC	CASSYSSERGVYEQYF
TRBV9	TRBJ2-1	few	.	TGTGCCAGCAGCCGAGGGGAGGATGAGCAGTTCTTC	CASSRGEDEQFF
TRBV3-1	TRBJ2-3	many	.	TGTGCCAGCAGCCAAAGACCGTTGCGCACAGATACGCAGTATTTT	CASSQRPLRTDTQYF